One and the same sample provided the 26 T cell receptor beta chains below, sequenced in a study of cytomegalovirus exposure and HLA in healthy donors. With 60 Vbeta and 13 Jbeta primers, the PCR was carried out. Data came from immunoSEQ multiplex PCR; TCRdb stores just in-frame clones and leaves some out. The sample consists of 90,000 to 120,000 clones, around 80% of them appearing once. Sequenced: PBMCs. Source of these receptors: a man aged 25 to 40 in good health and CMV-seropositive.

The gene calls are TRBV12-5 and TRBJ1-6; the match to TRBD1 covers 7 bases. The V gene end was trimmed by 6 bases and the J gene end by 6 bases; junction bases not matched to a gene: 8. Germline values: CDR1 LGHNT, CDR2 FRNRAP. The CDR3 is 15 amino acids. CDR3 amino acids: CASGSMGQFNSPLHF. CDR3 nucleotides: TGTGCTAGTGGGTCCATGGGACAGTTTAATTCACCCCTCCACTTT.

The genes are TRBV7-2 and TRBJ2-2, with TRBD1 as a possible D gene (6 bases). Germline assignment: CDR1 SGHTA and CDR2 FQGNSA. This CDR3 has 13 amino acids. V was cut by 5 bases and J by 7 bases, with 11 bases left in between. CDR3: CASSLTGLGELFF. CDR3 DNA: TGTGCCAGCAGCCTTACAGGGCTCGGGGAGCTGTTTTTT.

The J gene is TRBJ1-1, the V gene TRBV4-1, with TRBD1 matching 9 bases. The CDR3 is 17 residues long. Germline assignment: CDR1 MGHRA and CDR2 YSYEKL. The junction had 11 bases not matched to a gene; V was cut back by 3 bases and J by 3 bases. As DNA, the CDR3 is TGCGCCAGCAGCCATATACCGGGACAGGGATTATACACTGAAGCTTTCTTT. Amino acids: CASSHIPGQGLYTEAFF.

V usage is TRBV5-1 and J usage is TRBJ1-4; perhaps TRBD1 as D (6 bases). In germline, CDR1 is SGHRS, CDR2 YFSETQ. The CDR3 is 16 amino acids. Deletions cut 4 bases from V and 4 bases from J, with 17 bases between. Written as DNA, the CDR3 is TGCGCCAGCAGCGTTTGGGGGGGGGCGAGTAATGAAAAACTGTTTTTT. Encoded protein: CASSVWGGASNEKLFF.

The chain uses TRBV28 and TRBJ1-2; maybe TRBD1 (6 bases). Trimming removed 6 bases at V and 3 bases at J, with 14 bases between. Germline V gene lookup returns CDR1 MDHEN and CDR2 SYDVKM. The CDR3 is made up of 14 amino acids. The CDR3 bases are TGTGCCAGCAGGCCAGGGGCCGTACACTATGGCTACACCTTC. Translating it yields CASRPGAVHYGYTF.

The chain is built from TRBV5-4 and TRBJ1-1; D is unclear. This CDR3 contains 11 residues. In germline, CDR1 is SGHNT, CDR2 YYREEE (reference sequence). Trimming shortened V by 3 bases and J by 11 bases, and 11 bases separated the two germline ends. The CDR3 sequence is CASSYAEEAFF. CDR3 DNA: TGTGCCAGCAGCTACGCCGAGGAGGCTTTCTTT.

This clone appeared a few times. The chain couples TRBV6-1 to TRBJ2-3, with 11 positions matching TRBD2. The CDR3 covers 15 residues. The germline V gene has CDR1 MNHNS and CDR2 SASEGT. Trimming removed 1 base from V and 4 bases from J; junction bases left unmatched: 1. The CDR3 reads CASSEGSGGADTQYF. The CDR3 DNA reads as TGTGCCAGCAGTGAAGGTAGCGGGGGGGCAGATACGCAGTATTTT.

This rearrangement joins TRBV9 to TRBJ2-3, with D perhaps matching TRBD2 (6 bases). This CDR3 is 16 amino acids long. V lost 0 bases and J lost 3, with 14 bases in between. CDR1 SGDLS and CDR2 YYNGEE come from the germline V gene. This CDR3 reads CASSVAWEVVTDTQYF. CDR3 nucleotides: TGTGCCAGCAGCGTAGCGTGGGAGGTGGTTACAGATACGCAGTATTTT.

V gene TRBV21-1 combines with J gene TRBJ2-5; TRBD1 is the table's D call, not checked against the DNA. TRBV21-1 is noted as a pseudogene. CDR3 size: 14 residues. The CDR3 region has the DNA TGTGCCAGCAGCAGAATAGAGACAGGGGAGACCCAGTACTTC. This translates into CASSRIETGETQYF.

The rearrangement joins TRBV6-6 to TRBJ2-3, with 9 positions matching TRBD1. Germline V CDR1 and CDR2: MNHNY, SVGAGI (reference sequence). This CDR3 contains 14 residues. Trimming removed 2 bases from V and 9 bases from J; junction bases left unmatched: 6. The CDR3 sequence: CASSYEGQGGTQYF. CDR3 in DNA: TGTGCCAGCAGTTACGAGGGACAGGGTGGGACGCAGTATTTT.

This clone has just one count. The chain joins TRBV5-4 to TRBJ1-1; 12 bases map to TRBD1. Trimming removed 0 bases from V and 3 bases from J; junction bases left unmatched: 6. This CDR3 has 17 residues. Germline assignment: CDR1 SGHNT and CDR2 YYREEE (reference sequence). DNA for the CDR3: TGTGCCAGCAGCTTGGCCCCGGGACAGGGGGCTTACACTGAAGCTTTCTTT. Translated: CASSLAPGQGAYTEAFF.

As DNA, the CDR3 is TGTGCCAGCAGCGCGAACCCCAGGGGTGAAAAACTGTTTTTT. Amino acid sequence: CASSANPRGEKLFF. The chain employs TRBV9 and TRBJ1-4; D is perhaps TRBD1 (6 bases). Germline CDR1 SGDLS, CDR2 YYNGEE. V shed 3 bases and J shed 7 bases, with 13 bases lying between them. The CDR3 is 14 amino acids.

The CDR3 DNA reads as TGTGCCAGCAGTTACGGGACAGGTTTAGTTGGCTACACCTTC. It yields the protein CASSYGTGLVGYTF. This chain connects TRBV6-5 to TRBJ1-2; 8 bases are shared with TRBD1. V was pared by 2 bases and J by 7 bases, with 6 bases of the junction left unmatched. CDR1 is MNHEY and CDR2 is SVGAGI in the germline V gene. There are 14 residues in the CDR3.

The V gene is TRBV6-1, the J gene TRBJ1-3, with a weak D call TRBD1 (6 bases). The CDR3 has 15 amino acids. The germline V gene encodes CDR1 MNHNS and CDR2 SASEGT. Trimming left V 0 bases short and J 7 bases short, with 13 bases between. The CDR3 nucleotides read TGTGCCAGCAGTGAAGCCCTGGGGGCGGGTAACACCATATATTTT. It specifies CASSEALGAGNTIYF.

CDR3 sequence reads: CASGLVVKGARPEAFF. The CDR3 DNA sequence: TGTGCTAGTGGTTTGGTAGTGAAGGGGGCGCGGCCTGAAGCTTTCTTT. V usage is TRBV12-5 and J usage is TRBJ1-1; 7 bases agree with TRBD1. V lost 0 bases, J lost 6 bases, and 10 bases stayed unmatched. Germline CDR1 reads LGHNT; CDR2 reads FRNRAP. This CDR3 is built from 16 residues.

The chain recombines TRBV5-6 with TRBJ2-7, with TRBD1 as a possible D gene (5 bases). The CDR3 has 14 residues. With 1 base removed from V and 3 bases from J, the gap between germline ends came to 11 bases. Germline CDR1 SGHDT, CDR2 YYEEEE. Here the CDR3 reads CASSLQGLIYEQYF. CDR3 DNA sequence: TGTGCCAGCAGCTTGCAGGGATTGATCTACGAGCAGTACTTC.

The chain joins TRBV6-5 to TRBJ2-7; 7 nucleotides align to TRBD2. CDR1 is MNHEY, CDR2 SVGAGI, per germline. There are 14 residues in the CDR3. The V and J ends lost 6 bases and 3 bases, in that order; junction bases with no gene match: 8. The CDR3 is CASSPGGPLYEQYF. DNA of the CDR3: TGTGCCAGCAGCCCGGGAGGACCTCTCTACGAGCAGTACTTC.

This chain connects TRBV5-5 to TRBJ2-3, with 7 nucleotides matching TRBD2. Germline V gives CDR1 SGHKS, CDR2 YYEKEE (reference sequence). J gave up 0 bases and V 4 bases, and 11 bases lay outside the gene matches. This CDR3 comprises 17 residues. The DNA for the CDR3 is TGTGCCAGCAGCAACGCCCTCAGCGGGGCTAGCACAGATACGCAGTATTTT. As protein: CASSNALSGASTDTQYF.

Notes on this clone: The junction and the germline gene differ at one end; a read error may be behind it. The chain joins TRBV27 to TRBJ2-6; a weak D match, TRBD1 (5 bases). CDR3 length: 16 amino acids. Germline CDR1 is MNHEY and CDR2 is SMNVEV (reference sequence). The CDR3 region has the DNA TGTGCCAGCAGTTATTTGACCCCCTCTGGGGCCAACGGCCTGACTTTC. This gives the protein CASSYLTPSGANGLTF.

This sequence joins TRBV13 and TRBJ2-5, with 8 nucleotides matching TRBD2. With 4 bases clipped from V and 6 bases from J, the junction kept 16 bases outside the gene matches. Germline V gives CDR1 PRHDT, CDR2 FYEKMQ (reference sequence). This CDR3 is 17 amino acids long. In DNA form, the CDR3 reads TGTGCCAGCAGCTCCGAGGCAGGGAGCGGGGGCAGCAAGACCCAGTACTTC. Translated, it gives CASSSEAGSGGSKTQYF. The full variable domain, its missing parts supplied by reference TRBV13 and TRBJ2-5, is AAGVIQSPRHLIKEKRETATLKCYPIPRHDTVYWYQQGPGQDPQFLISFYEKMQSDKGSIPDRFSAQQFSDYHSELNMSSLELGDSALYFCASSSEAGSGGSKTQYFGPGTRLLVL.

This clone appeared a single time. V and J are TRBV21-1 and TRBJ2-5; the table's D call of TRBD2 was not tested on the DNA. TRBV21-1 is shown as a pseudogene. The CDR3 length is 14 residues. Here the CDR3 DNA reads TGTGCCAGCAGCAAATTTTGGGGGGGGGAGACCCAGTACTTC. This codes for CASSKFWGGETQYF.

The CDR3 DNA is TGTGCCAGCACCCCGCTGGGGGGTGACTATGGCTACACCTTC. This translates into CASTPLGGDYGYTF. The V call is TRBV11-2, the J call TRBJ1-2; perhaps TRBD1 as D (5 bases). V lost 7 bases and J lost 3, with 15 bases in between. CDR1 and CDR2 from the germline V gene are SGHAT and FQNNGV. This CDR3 is 14 amino acids long.

V usage is TRBV7-9 and J usage is TRBJ2-7; 7 nucleotides align to TRBD2. This CDR3 has 11 amino acids. Germline CDR1 and CDR2: SEHNR and FQNEAQ (reference sequence). Losses at the gene ends were 8 bases for V and 6 bases for J; bases not matched to a gene: 4. The CDR3 is CASGSGGEQYF. The CDR3 DNA reads TGTGCCAGCGGTTCGGGGGGCGAGCAGTACTTC.

CDR3 amino acids: CASSLLGGQGSPLHF. The DNA of the CDR3 is TGTGCCAGCAGCTTGCTCGGGGGGCAAGGATCACCCCTCCACTTT. The genes are TRBV7-9 and TRBJ1-6; the D gene is possibly TRBD1 (6 bases). V was shortened by 3 bases and J by 10 bases, with 16 bases between the two germline ends. CDR3 length equals 15 residues. The germline gives CDR1 SEHNR, CDR2 FQNEAQ (reference sequence).

The chain employs TRBV6-1 and TRBJ1-4; D remains unclear. The CDR3 length is 15 residues. Germline CDR1 is MNHNS and CDR2 is SASEGT. V lost 5 bases, J lost 8 bases, and 18 bases lay in between. CDR3 DNA: TGTGCCAGCAGTCCTCGGGGAAGAGGGTCGGAAAAACTGTTTTTT. Its protein product is CASSPRGRGSEKLFF.

To note about this clone: The junction shows a germline mismatch at one end, possibly a read error. The chain employs TRBV7-9 and TRBJ1-1; D gene uncertain. Per the germline V gene, CDR1 is SEHNR and CDR2 is FQNEAQ (reference sequence). The CDR3 loop spans 11 amino acids. The DNA of the CDR3 is TGTTCCAGCAGCCCGGGAGGCGAAGCTTTCTTT. Its protein is CSSSPGGEAFF.